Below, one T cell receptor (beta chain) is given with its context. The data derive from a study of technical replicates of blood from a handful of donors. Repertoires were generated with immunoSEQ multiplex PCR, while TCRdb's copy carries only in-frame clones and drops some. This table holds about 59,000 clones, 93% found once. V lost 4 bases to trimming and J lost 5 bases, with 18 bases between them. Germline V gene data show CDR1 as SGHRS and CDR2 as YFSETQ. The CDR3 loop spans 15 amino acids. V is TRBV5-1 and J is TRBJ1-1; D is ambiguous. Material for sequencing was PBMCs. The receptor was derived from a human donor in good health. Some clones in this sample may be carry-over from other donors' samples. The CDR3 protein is CASSEPTARGTEAFF. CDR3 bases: TGCGCCAGCAGCGAACCGACGGCCCGAGGGACTGAAGCTTTCTTT.